One sample yielded the 25 T cell receptor beta chains listed below, sequenced in a study of T cell repertoires in cytomegalovirus infection. For these receptors, no antigen is known. MiXCR was run by TCRdb on the reads, yielding one entry per CDR3 protein. Counted here are 60,000 to 75,000 distinct CDR3 sequences, approximately 22% occurring once; the ten biggest clones make up around three quarters. What was sequenced was PBMCs, sequenced either directly or after in vitro stimulation (not recorded which). These receptors were obtained from a human donor in good health (CMV status not recorded). Some clones in this sample may be carry-over from other donors' samples.

This clonotype has only a few counts. The chain links TRBV12-3 or TRBV12-4 to TRBJ2-3; D perhaps matches TRBD2 (7 bases). The CDR3 extends over 14 amino acids. V was trimmed by 4 bases and J by 4 bases, leaving 12 bases between them. The CDR3 spells CASSYREGADTQYF. The CDR3 bases are TGTGCCAGCAGTTACAGGGAGGGAGCAGATACGCAGTATTTT.

The chain employs TRBV2 and TRBJ1-5; D is ambiguous. Per germline, CDR1 SNHLY and CDR2 FYNNEI. The CDR3 spans 15 residues. V shed 5 bases and J shed 3 bases, with 14 bases lying between them. The CDR3 loop is CASSRGIRINQPQHF. For the CDR3, the DNA is TGTGCCAGCAGTCGGGGAATTCGGATCAATCAGCCCCAGCATTTT. The whole variable domain, filled in from reference TRBV2 and TRBJ1-5, reads EPEVTQTPSHQVTQMGQEVILRCVPISNHLYFYWYRQILGQKVEFLVSFYNNEISEKSEIFDDQFSVERPDGSNFTLKIRSTKLEDSAMYFCASSRGIRINQPQHFGDGTRLSIL.

The V gene is TRBV27, the J gene TRBJ2-5, with D possibly matching TRBD2 (6 bases). Deletions cut 2 bases from V and 6 bases from J, with 16 bases between. Germline loops: CDR1 MNHEY, CDR2 SMNVEV (reference sequence). The CDR3 is 15 amino acids. CDR3 sequence: CASSLRFGGPQTQYF. The CDR3 region has the DNA TGTGCCAGCAGTTTACGTTTTGGAGGGCCGCAGACCCAGTACTTC.

This rearrangement joins TRBV18 to TRBJ1-4, with TRBD1 matching over 8 bases. CDR3 size: 17 residues. Germline CDR1 KGHSH, CDR2 LQKENI. V gave up 4 bases and J gave up 0 bases; unmatched junction bases: 7. The CDR3: CASSQLRQGTTNEKLFF. DNA of the CDR3: TGTGCCAGCTCACAGCTACGACAGGGGACAACTAATGAAAAACTGTTTTTT.

The chain carries TRBV11-2 and TRBJ1-3, with 9 positions matching TRBD1. CDR3 length: 17 residues. The germline V gene encodes CDR1 SGHAT and CDR2 FQNNGV. The trim removed 6 bases at V and 2 bases at J, leaving 11 bases unmatched. CDR3 coding DNA: TGTGCCAGCAGGGCCGGGACAGGGAATTCACCTGGAAACACCATATATTTT. Translation gives CASRAGTGNSPGNTIYF.

This clonotype was seen more than once but under ten times. V is TRBV12-3 or TRBV12-4 and J is TRBJ2-2, with TRBD2 matching 11 bases. V was pared by 7 bases and J by 5 bases, with 12 bases of the junction left unmatched. CDR3 length equals 17 residues. The CDR3 DNA reads as TGTGCCAGCACCGTGGGTTGGCTAGCGGGAGGTACCGGGGAGCTGTTTTTT. Amino acids: CASTVGWLAGGTGELFF.

This chain links TRBV28 with TRBJ2-2; 7 nucleotides agree with TRBD2. Trimming cost V 2 bases and J 0 bases; bases outside gene matches: 9. This CDR3 comprises 18 residues. The germline V gene encodes CDR1 MDHEN and CDR2 SYDVKM. Written as DNA, the CDR3 is TGTGCCAGCAGTTTACTTTCCCCGCTAGCGGCGAACACCGGGGAGCTGTTTTTT. This sequence encodes CASSLLSPLAANTGELFF.

The V gene is TRBV6-2 or TRBV6-3, the J gene TRBJ1-2, with a tentative D call TRBD1 (6 bases). The CDR3 runs 12 residues. Germline loops: CDR1 MNHEY, CDR2 SVGEGT. The V gene lost 8 bases and the J gene lost 4 bases, with 11 bases spanning the gap. CDR3 in DNA: TGTGCCAGCGGACAGCCCTTCTATGGCTACACCTTC. Protein: CASGQPFYGYTF.

The V gene is TRBV6-5, the J gene TRBJ2-2; D gene unclear. V lost 4 bases to trimming and J lost 5 bases, with 5 bases between them. The CDR3 sequence is 12 residues long. Germline values: CDR1 MNHEY, CDR2 SVGAGI. The CDR3 DNA reads TGTGCCAGCAGTTCCCTGACCGGGGAGCTGTTTTTT. Its protein is CASSSLTGELFF.

This clonotype has a handful of counts. The gene calls are TRBV5-1 and TRBJ2-3; 9 bases map to TRBD2. The V gene end was trimmed by 3 bases and the J gene end by 0 bases; junction bases not matched to a gene: 2. The germline V gene has CDR1 SGHRS and CDR2 YFSETQ. This CDR3 spans 15 amino acids. CDR3 region: CASSYTSGSTDTQYF. The CDR3 nucleotides are TGCGCCAGCAGCTATACTAGCGGGAGCACAGATACGCAGTATTTT.

This clonotype has ten or more counts. This chain's CDR3 is CASSLEGGRGSYNEQFF. The CDR3 nucleotides are TGTGCCAGCAGCCTAGAGGGCGGGAGGGGGTCCTACAATGAGCAGTTCTTC. The chain recombines TRBV7-3 with TRBJ2-1, with 9 bases matching TRBD2. V shed 5 bases and J 1 base; nucleotides not matched to a gene: 9. From germline, CDR1 is SGHTA and CDR2 FQGTGA. This CDR3 is 17 amino acids long.

This clonotype showed up just a few times. The chain couples TRBV5-6 to TRBJ1-1; weak D call: TRBD1 (6 bases). CDR3 length equals 14 residues. Trimming left V 7 bases short and J 4 bases short, with 17 bases between. CDR1 and CDR2 from the germline V gene are SGHDT and YYEEEE. For the CDR3, the DNA is TGTGCCAGCGGCCTAACAGGGAAGGTCACTGAAGCTTTCTTT. Translation: CASGLTGKVTEAFF.

This clonotype has more than one count but fewer than ten. This sequence joins TRBV18 and TRBJ2-5; tentatively, D is TRBD1 or TRBD2 (5 bases each). The germline CDR1 and CDR2 sequences are KGHSH and LQKENI. This CDR3 is 14 amino acids long. V was clipped by 3 bases and J by 4 bases, with 12 bases between them. Here the CDR3 reads CASSPPGTPETQYF. The CDR3 coding sequence is TGTGCCAGCTCACCCCCCGGGACGCCAGAGACCCAGTACTTC.

The table lists this clonotype with a few counts. The chain employs TRBV19 and TRBJ2-7; no reliable D call. Germline V gene lookup returns CDR1 LNHDA and CDR2 SQIVND (reference sequence). The CDR3 has 13 amino acids. The V end was cut by 10 bases, the J end by 4 bases, with 17 bases between. CDR3 loop: CATSEVSRYEQYF. The CDR3 DNA follows: TGTGCCACCTCAGAGGTCTCAAGGTACGAGCAGTACTTC.

This clonotype was picked up many times. The rearrangement joins TRBV12-3 or TRBV12-4 to TRBJ2-3; D gene unclear. CDR3 length equals 13 residues. V was trimmed by 2 bases and J by 1 base, leaving 4 bases between them. The CDR3 loop is CASSLSGTDTQYF. DNA for the CDR3: TGTGCCAGCAGTTTATCGGGCACAGATACGCAGTATTTT.

The V call is TRBV24-1, the J call TRBJ2-1; a weak D match, TRBD2 (5 bases). The CDR3 runs 15 residues. Germline values: CDR1 KGHDR, CDR2 SFDVKD. Between the trimmed V and J ends, which lost 3 bases and 4 bases, there was a span of 12 bases. The CDR3 region is CATSDPLRGYNEQFF. CDR3 nucleotide sequence: TGTGCCACCAGTGATCCCCTCCGGGGATACAATGAGCAGTTCTTC.

This sequence joins TRBV28 and TRBJ2-5; D ambiguous. The V end lost 3 bases, the J end lost 3 bases, and 5 bases lay between the germline ends. The germline V gene encodes CDR1 MDHEN and CDR2 SYDVKM. The CDR3 consists of 12 residues. The DNA of the CDR3 is TGTGCCAGCAGTTTGATAGAAGAGACCCAGTACTTC. Protein sequence: CASSLIEETQYF.

This clonotype was seen a handful of times. The chain has TRBV6-5 and TRBJ2-3; D ambiguous. Trimming left V 4 bases short and J 5 bases short, with 10 bases between. Germline CDR1 reads MNHEY; CDR2 reads SVGAGI. CDR3 length equals 13 residues. The CDR3 region has the DNA TGTGCCAGCAGTTCCACAGTGAAAGATACGCAGTATTTT. The encoded protein is CASSSTVKDTQYF.

This clonotype was seen more than once but under ten times. V is TRBV5-8 and J is TRBJ2-1; TRBD1 agrees at 10 bases. V lost 0 bases to trimming and J lost 4 bases; unmatched junction nucleotides: 1. CDR3 size: 15 residues. Germline lookup yields CDR1 SGHTS and CDR2 YDEGEE. The CDR3 DNA is TGTGCCAGCAGCTTGGAGGGACAGGGGTACAATGAGCAGTTCTTC. This encodes CASSLEGQGYNEQFF.

This sequence joins TRBV28 and TRBJ1-2; weak D call: TRBD1 (6 bases). Germline V gene lookup returns CDR1 MDHEN and CDR2 SYDVKM. There are 14 residues in the CDR3. V lost 5 bases and J lost 6, with 16 bases in between. The DNA of the CDR3 is TGTGCCAGCAGTCAGAACCTCAGGGGCGATGGCTACACCTTC. Translating it yields CASSQNLRGDGYTF.

The gene calls are TRBV18 and TRBJ2-1; TRBD1 matches 7 bases. This CDR3 contains 14 residues. The V segment lost 3 bases and the J segment 8 bases; nucleotides outside the gene matches: 7. Germline loops: CDR1 KGHSH, CDR2 LQKENI. The DNA for the CDR3 is TGTGCCAGCTCACCCCGAGGGCAGGGGGATGAGCAGTTCTTC. Its translation is CASSPRGQGDEQFF.

This clonotype came up a few times. CDR3 nucleotides: TGTGCCAGCAGTTACGATACTAGCCCCAATGAGCAGTTCTTC. The encoded protein is CASSYDTSPNEQFF. V and J are TRBV6-2 or TRBV6-3 and TRBJ2-1; maybe TRBD2 (6 bases). Looked up from germline, CDR1 is MNHEY and CDR2 is SVGEGT. This CDR3 contains 14 residues. Trimming removed 2 bases from V and 6 bases from J, with 11 bases in between.

The chain joins TRBV6-8 to TRBJ2-1; 7 bases line up with TRBD2. The CDR3 is 15 amino acids. J gave up 3 bases and V 6 bases, and 8 bases lay outside the gene matches. Per germline, CDR1 MNHGY and CDR2 SAAAGT. The CDR3 region is CASRRAGRGYNEQFF. Here the CDR3 DNA reads TGTGCCAGCAGAAGAGCGGGAAGAGGCTACAATGAGCAGTTCTTC.

This chain joins TRBV6-1 and TRBJ2-1; tentative D call: TRBD1 (5 bases). The germline V gene has CDR1 MNHNS and CDR2 SASEGT. CDR3 length equals 10 residues. V gave up 10 bases and J gave up 9 bases, with 10 bases separating them. The CDR3 is CAIGHPEQFF. The CDR3 bases are TGTGCCATCGGACATCCTGAGCAGTTCTTC.

The V and J genes are TRBV10-3 and TRBJ1-2; D might be TRBD1 (6 bases). The germline gives CDR1 ENHRY, CDR2 SYGVKD. This CDR3 has 13 amino acids. The ends were cut back, 7 bases at V and 4 bases at J, with 13 bases in the middle. The CDR3 nucleotides read TGTGCCATCAATGCGCCAGGGGCCTATGGCTACACCTTC. This encodes CAINAPGAYGYTF.